Included here is one T cell receptor beta chain sequence, with context. TCRdb re-called the PCR reads through MiXCR, storing one row per CDR3 protein. The sample has under 600,000 distinct CDR3 sequences, roughly 25% seen once; the top ten hold roughly 0.79%. This sample was included in a study of molecular identifiers for immune sequencing clone quantification. Trimming took off 1 base at V and 5 bases at J, with 8 bases between the two ends. The CDR3 is 13 residues long. Germline V CDR1 and CDR2: LNHDA, SQIVND (reference sequence). The sequenced sample consisted of naive CD8+ T cells from blood, with Jurkat cell RNA spiked in. The sample's subset: FACS-sorted CD8+CD4-CCR7+CD45RA+ naive T cells. The gene calls are TRBV19 and TRBJ2-5; unclear D gene. The source is a human donor in good health. Some libraries in this study had Jurkat cell RNA spiked in. The CDR3 loop reads CASSIVPGETQYF. As DNA, the CDR3 is TGTGCCAGTAGTATAGTACCTGGGGAGACCCAGTACTTC.